This record covers a single T cell receptor (beta chain). The length of the CDR3 is 13 residues. V lost 1 base and J 4 bases, leaving 7 bases between the germline ends. Germline V gene sequence: CDR1 SSHAT, CDR2 FNYEAQ (reference sequence). These data come from a study of control samples from healthy donors and cancer patients. Libraries were prepared by immunoSEQ multiplex PCR; TCRdb keeps only in-frame clonotypes and omits some of them. The sample holds about 140,000 clones, approximately 86% seen once. Specimen: blood. V is TRBV7-7 and J is TRBJ1-1; D perhaps matches TRBD1 (6 bases). The source of this sequence is a woman in her thirties in good health. The CDR3 DNA reads TGTGCCAGCAGCTTAGAGGGGGGCACTGAAGCTTTCTTT. Amino acid sequence: CASSLEGGTEAFF. Full variable domain (outside the CDR3, taken from reference TRBV7-7 and TRBJ1-1): GAGVSQSPRYKVTKRGQDVTLRCDPISSHATLYWYQQALGQGPEFLTYFNYEAQPDKSGLPSDRFSAERPEGSISTLTIQRTEQRDSAMYRCASSLEGGTEAFFGQGTRLTVV.